These 25 T cell receptor beta chains originate from one sample sequenced in a study of blood T cell repertoires in COVID-19. Here immunoSEQ multiplex PCR was the method, and the copy in TCRdb shows in-frame clones only, minus some. The sample has roughly 500,000 clones, roughly 90% seen once. The sample was PBMCs or T cells enriched from blood (not recorded which). Receptor source: a woman aged 40 to 50 who had recovered from COVID-19.

The chain joins TRBV5-1 to TRBJ2-5; TRBD2 matches 11 bases. The V gene end was trimmed by 0 bases and the J gene end by 3 bases; junction bases not matched to a gene: 4. This CDR3 is built from 16 residues. Germline V CDR1 and CDR2: SGHRS, YFSETQ. This chain's CDR3 is CASSLAGLADKETQYF. CDR3 sequence (DNA): TGCGCCAGCAGCTTGGCGGGACTAGCGGATAAAGAGACCCAGTACTTC.

The chain has TRBV10-3 and TRBJ1-2, with D maybe TRBD1 (6 bases). Germline V gene sequence: CDR1 ENHRY, CDR2 SYGVKD. The CDR3 consists of 15 residues. Trimming shortened V by 4 bases and J by 2 bases, and 14 bases separated the two germline ends. The CDR3 loop reads CAISGGAGENYGYTF. The CDR3 nucleotides read TGTGCCATCAGTGGAGGGGCAGGGGAGAACTATGGCTACACCTTC.

CDR3 coding DNA: TGTGCCAGCAGCTACCAACAGGGCGCGGAAGAAGATACGCAGTATTTT. Amino acid sequence: CASSYQQGAEEDTQYF. This rearrangement joins TRBV11-2 to TRBJ2-3; D is possibly TRBD1 (6 bases). The CDR3 is 16 amino acids. Trimming shortened V by 4 bases and J by 5 bases, and 19 bases separated the two germline ends. The germline gives CDR1 SGHAT, CDR2 FQNNGV.

J is TRBJ2-3 and V is TRBV2, with TRBD1 as a possible D gene (6 bases). This CDR3 is 14 amino acids long. Germline values: CDR1 SNHLY, CDR2 FYNNEI. The germline V and J ends were trimmed by 5 bases and 4 bases, with 13 bases remaining between them. The CDR3 DNA reads as TGTGCCAGCAGTCGGGAAGGGGGTCCAGATACGCAGTATTTT. The encoded protein is CASSREGGPDTQYF.

This chain links TRBV21-1 with TRBJ1-1; the table's D call TRBD1 went unverified against the DNA. TRBV21-1 is termed a pseudogene. The CDR3 totals 15 residues. The CDR3 loop reads CASSKGTGKDTEAFF. DNA for the CDR3: TGTGCCAGCAGCAAAGGGACAGGGAAGGACACTGAAGCTTTCTTT.

The chain carries TRBV14 and TRBJ2-1; 7 positions agree with TRBD1. CDR1 is SGHDN and CDR2 is FVKESK in the germline V gene. With V trimmed by 8 bases and J by 9 bases, 10 bases remained unmatched. CDR3 length: 13 residues. The CDR3 DNA reads as TGTGCCAGCGGCAGACAGGGTTCCGCTGAGCAGTTCTTC. It encodes CASGRQGSAEQFF.

The rearrangement uses TRBV7-2 and TRBJ2-3; TRBD2 aligns across 14 bases. Germline-derived CDR1 and CDR2 are SGHTA and FQGNSA. The CDR3 has 16 residues. V trimming: 4 bases; J trimming: 1 base; junction bases outside the gene matches: 1. The CDR3 nucleotides are TGTGCCAGCAGCTCGGGACTAGCGGGAGGCACAGATACGCAGTATTTT. Translated: CASSSGLAGGTDTQYF. Drawing the rest from reference TRBV7-2 and TRBJ2-3, the complete variable domain is GAGVSQSPSNKVTEKGKDVELRCDPISGHTALYWYRQSLGQGLEFLIYFQGNSAPDKSGLPSDRFSAERTGGSVSTLTIQRTQQEDSAVYLCASSSGLAGGTDTQYFGPGTRLTVL.

The CDR3 DNA sequence: TGTGCCAGCAGCCCTACTGGAGGCGCGGGTCCTACCCCTGAAGCTTTCTTT. This sequence encodes CASSPTGGAGPTPEAFF. The chain has TRBV7-9 and TRBJ1-1, with D unresolved. The CDR3 runs 17 residues. Germline V CDR1 and CDR2: SEHNR, FQNEAQ (reference sequence). Trimming left V 5 bases short and J 6 bases short, with 25 bases between.

The chain couples TRBV19 to TRBJ2-1; TRBD1 agrees at 8 bases. CDR3 size: 14 residues. Germline values: CDR1 LNHDA, CDR2 SQIVND (reference sequence). The trim removed 7 bases at V and 4 bases at J, leaving 6 bases unmatched. This chain's CDR3 is CASIPGQAYNEQFF. The CDR3 DNA is TGTGCCAGTATCCCGGGACAGGCGTACAATGAGCAGTTCTTC.

As for this clone: In the same sample, other DNA sequences code for this CDR3. The rearrangement links TRBV29-1 to TRBJ1-1; 7 nucleotides align to TRBD1. CDR1 and CDR2 (germline): SQVTM, ANQGSEA. Trimming removed 4 bases from V and 1 base from J; junction bases left unmatched: 3. This CDR3 contains 13 residues. CDR3 protein: CSVVGQANTEAFF. The DNA for the CDR3 is TGCAGCGTTGTAGGACAGGCGAACACTGAAGCTTTCTTT.

The V and J genes are TRBV2 and TRBJ2-1, with 7 bases fitting TRBD1. Trimming cost V 6 bases and J 9 bases; bases outside gene matches: 11. The CDR3 covers 14 residues. CDR1 SNHLY and CDR2 FYNNEI come from the germline V gene. Here the CDR3 reads CASSAGTVNSEQFF. The DNA of the CDR3 is TGTGCCAGCAGCGCCGGGACAGTAAACTCTGAGCAGTTCTTC.

The rearrangement uses TRBV12-3 or TRBV12-4 and TRBJ2-3; D is undetermined. Trimming shortened V by 6 bases and J by 5 bases, and 12 bases separated the two germline ends. The CDR3 covers 13 residues. The CDR3: CASSRYQIDTQYF. The CDR3, as DNA: TGTGCCAGCAGCCGTTATCAGATAGATACGCAGTATTTT.

The gene calls are TRBV10-2 and TRBJ1-2; D is uncertain. Per germline, CDR1 WSHSY and CDR2 SAAADI. Deletions cut 2 bases from V and 4 bases from J, with 14 bases between. The CDR3 length is 15 residues. The DNA for the CDR3 is TGCGCCAGCAGTGAGGTCGAGGGAGGGAGCTATGGCTACACCTTC. As protein: CASSEVEGGSYGYTF.

This clone has just one count. The rearrangement uses TRBV6-5 and TRBJ2-1, with 10 positions matching TRBD2. CDR1 is MNHEY, CDR2 SVGAGI, per germline. V was pared by 0 bases and J by 4 bases, with 0 bases of the junction left unmatched. This CDR3 contains 15 residues. DNA of the CDR3: TGTGCCAGCAGTTACTCAGCGGGAGGGTACAATGAGCAGTTCTTC. Its protein is CASSYSAGGYNEQFF.

This chain connects TRBV2 to TRBJ1-2; the D gene is possibly TRBD1 (6 bases). Germline V lookup: CDR1 SNHLY, CDR2 FYNNEI. CDR3 length: 12 amino acids. With 6 bases removed from V and 4 bases from J, the gap between germline ends came to 9 bases. This CDR3 is CASRTDSYGYTF. The CDR3 DNA sequence: TGTGCCAGCAGGACGGACAGCTATGGCTACACCTTC.

The CDR3 loop reads CASSQEALGQVNPYEQYF. CDR3 coding DNA: TGCGCCAGCAGCCAAGAGGCCCTGGGACAGGTAAATCCGTACGAGCAGTACTTC. The J gene is TRBJ2-7, the V gene TRBV4-3; 8 bases fit TRBD1. Trimming took 0 bases from V and 4 from J; bases not matched to a gene: 14. The CDR3 length is 18 residues. The V gene's germline CDR1 is LGHNA and CDR2 YSLEER.

The chain has TRBV18 and TRBJ1-1, with D unclear. Germline V gives CDR1 KGHSH, CDR2 LQKENI. Between the trimmed V and J ends, which lost 3 bases and 1 base, there was a span of 9 bases. The length of the CDR3 is 14 residues. The DNA for the CDR3 is TGTGCCAGCTCACCTGCGATCCAGAACACTGAAGCTTTCTTT. Translating gives CASSPAIQNTEAFF.

This rearrangement joins TRBV4-2 to TRBJ2-3; 14 nucleotides match TRBD2. Trimming at V came to 0 bases and at J to 4 bases, leaving 6 bases not matched to a gene. The CDR3 loop spans 18 amino acids. Germline CDR1 reads LGHNA; CDR2 reads YNFKEQ. The CDR3 DNA reads as TGTGCCAGCAGCCAAGATTCAGGACTAGCGGGAGGTGCAGATACGCAGTATTTT. Protein product: CASSQDSGLAGGADTQYF.

The J gene is TRBJ2-5, the V gene TRBV9, with TRBD2 matching over 13 bases. The V segment lost 0 bases and the J segment 1 base; nucleotides outside the gene matches: 3. Per germline, CDR1 SGDLS and CDR2 YYNGEE. The CDR3 is 17 residues long. The DNA of the CDR3 is TGTGCCAGCAGCGTAGGACTAGCGGGAGGATTCCAAGAGACCCAGTACTTC. This gives the protein CASSVGLAGGFQETQYF.

The CDR3: CASSFSGSYEQYF. The CDR3 DNA reads TGTGCCAGCAGCTTTAGCGGGAGTTACGAGCAGTACTTC. The chain links TRBV3-1 (or the pseudogene TRBV3-2) to TRBJ2-7, with TRBD2 identical over 9 bases. This CDR3 has 13 residues. Germline loops: CDR1 LGHDT, CDR2 YNNKEL (reference sequence). V trimming: 5 bases; J trimming: 4 bases; junction bases outside the gene matches: 3.

The chain employs TRBV15 and TRBJ1-5; possible D gene TRBD1, 6 bases. With 0 bases removed from V and 3 bases from J, the gap between germline ends came to 15 bases. This CDR3 is built from 17 residues. The germline V gene encodes CDR1 LNHNV and CDR2 YYDKDF (reference sequence). The CDR3: CATSRDTGWEPNQPQHF. The CDR3, as DNA: TGTGCCACCAGCAGAGACACAGGGTGGGAGCCCAATCAGCCCCAGCATTTT.

The DNA of the CDR3 is TGCGCCAGCAGCCAGGCCTCTTCCCCCTCTGGAAACACCATATATTTT. Protein: CASSQASSPSGNTIYF. This chain joins TRBV4-1 and TRBJ1-3; no reliable D call. In germline, CDR1 is MGHRA, CDR2 YSYEKL. There are 16 residues in the CDR3. Trimming left V 3 bases short and J 0 bases short, with 12 bases between.

This sequence joins TRBV14 and TRBJ1-2, with D unresolved. CDR1 and CDR2 (germline): SGHDN, FVKESK. CDR3 length equals 14 residues. V lost 0 bases to trimming and J lost 4 bases, with 9 bases between them. CDR3 nucleotide sequence: TGTGCCAGCAGCCAAGATCTGGGAGGCTATGGCTACACCTTC. Translation gives CASSQDLGGYGYTF.

Only a few counts were recorded for this clone. The chain has TRBV5-1 and TRBJ1-1; 7 bases agree with TRBD1. V dropped 2 bases and J dropped 0; count of bases not matched to a gene: 10. The CDR3 has 17 amino acids. The germline V gene encodes CDR1 SGHRS and CDR2 YFSETQ. DNA of the CDR3: TGCGCCAGCAGCTTAAGACAGGGTTGGAGTATGAACACTGAAGCTTTCTTT. Translation gives CASSLRQGWSMNTEAFF.

Written as DNA, the CDR3 is TGCGCCAGCAGCCAAGGTTCGGGACTAGGCTCAAACAATGAGCAGTTCTTC. Its protein product is CASSQGSGLGSNNEQFF. The V and J genes are TRBV4-3 and TRBJ2-1, with TRBD2 matching 8 bases. CDR1 is LGHNA, CDR2 YSLEER, per germline. The CDR3 runs to 17 residues. With 1 base clipped from V and 5 bases from J, the junction kept 10 bases outside the gene matches.